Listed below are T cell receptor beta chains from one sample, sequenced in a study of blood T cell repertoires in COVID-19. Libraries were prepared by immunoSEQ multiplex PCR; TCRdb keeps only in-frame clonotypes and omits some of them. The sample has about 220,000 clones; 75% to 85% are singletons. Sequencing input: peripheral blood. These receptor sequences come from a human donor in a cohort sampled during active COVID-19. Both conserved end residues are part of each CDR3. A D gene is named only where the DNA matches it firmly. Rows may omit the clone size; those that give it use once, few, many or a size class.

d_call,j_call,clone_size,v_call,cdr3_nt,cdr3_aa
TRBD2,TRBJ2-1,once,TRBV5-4,TGTGCCAGCAGCTTCGAACTAGCGGGAGAGGGTGAGCAGTTCTTC,CASSFELAGEGEQFF
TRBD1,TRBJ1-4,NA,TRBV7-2,TGTGCCAGCAGCTTAGGGGTCGGGACAGATAATGAAAAACTGTTTTTT,CASSLGVGTDNEKLFF
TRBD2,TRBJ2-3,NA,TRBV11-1,TGTGCCAGCAGCCCCCGGACTAGCGCCGATACGCAGTATTTT,CASSPRTSADTQYF
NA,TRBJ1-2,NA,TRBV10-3,TGTGCCATCAGTGAGTCCACAGGGAGATATGGCTACACCTTC,CAISESTGRYGYTF
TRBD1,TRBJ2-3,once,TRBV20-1,TGCAGTGCTAGTGGAGGGACAGGGGTCACAGATACGCAGTATTTT,CSASGGTGVTDTQYF
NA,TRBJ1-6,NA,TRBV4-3,TGCGCCAGCAGCCAAGGGGGGGGTGGTTCACCCCTCCACTTT,CASSQGGGGSPLHF
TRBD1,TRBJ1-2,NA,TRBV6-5,TGTGCCAGCAGGGCCCCCGGACAGGACTATGGCTACACCTTC,CASRAPGQDYGYTF
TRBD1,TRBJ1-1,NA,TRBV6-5,TGTGCCAGCAACCTCCAGGGGGACACTGAAGCTTTCTTT,CASNLQGDTEAFF
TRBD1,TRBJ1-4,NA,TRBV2,TGTGCCAGCAGTGAGACAGGGGGCAAGGGTGGAAAACTGTTTTTT,CASSETGGKGGKLFF
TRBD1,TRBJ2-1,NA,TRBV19,TGTGCCAGTAGTAAAACATACGCGGGACAGGGCTCCTACAATGAGCAGTTCTTC,CASSKTYAGQGSYNEQFF